Each of the 22 T cell receptor beta chains below was sequenced from the same sample in a study of OX40 agonist ivuxolimab in advanced cancers. The method was immunoSEQ multiplex PCR; TCRdb's version includes in-frame clones alone and lacks a portion of them. The sample includes approximately 79,000 clones, 92% of them seen just once. Sample: CD4+ or CD8+ T cells sorted from blood, taken in a trial of the OX40 agonist ivuxolimab. The origin of the receptors is an adult with an advanced solid tumor such as melanoma, head and neck, liver or kidney cancer.

The J gene is TRBJ2-3, the V gene TRBV9; 7 bases line up with TRBD1. There are 17 residues in the CDR3. Germline-derived CDR1 and CDR2 are SGDLS and YYNGEE. The ends lost 0 bases at V and 2 bases at J; junction bases unmatched: 9. The CDR3 DNA follows: TGTGCCAGCAGCGTAGAGTTGGGGACAGTCCTCACAGATACGCAGTATTTT. It is translated as CASSVELGTVLTDTQYF. The full variable domain, with the rest looked up from reference TRBV9 and TRBJ2-3, is DSGVTQTPKHLITATGQRVTLRCSPRSGDLSVYWYQQSLDQGLQFLIQYYNGEERAKGNILERFSAQQFPDLHSELNLSSLELGDSALYFCASSVELGTVLTDTQYFGPGTRLTVL.

The chain links TRBV10-2 to TRBJ2-1, with no clear D. V lost 0 bases and J lost 1, with 7 bases in between. This CDR3 region has 15 residues. Germline V CDR1 and CDR2: WSHSY, SAAADI. In nucleotides, the CDR3 is TGCGCCAGCAGTGAGTCCCAGGATTCCTACAATGAGCAGTTCTTC. Protein product: CASSESQDSYNEQFF.

This clone has a single count. This rearrangement joins TRBV13 to TRBJ2-7; 10 bases map to TRBD1. J gave up 3 bases and V 3 bases, and 2 bases lay outside the gene matches. The CDR3 runs 14 residues. From germline, CDR1 is PRHDT and CDR2 FYEKMQ (reference sequence). CDR3 coding DNA: TGTGCCAGCAGCTTTTGGGACAGGGGCTACGAGCAGTACTTC. It yields the protein CASSFWDRGYEQYF.

A few counts support this clone. The junction does not match germline at one end; this may be a read error. For the CDR3, the DNA is TGTGCTAGCAGCTTAGGCCCCGGGTTCGAGCAGTACTTC. This sequence encodes CASSLGPGFEQYF. V and J are TRBV7-7 and TRBJ2-7, with unresolved D. Germline lookup yields CDR1 SSHAT and CDR2 FNYEAQ (reference sequence). This CDR3 has 13 amino acids. The entire variable domain, with the rest obtained from reference TRBV7-7 and TRBJ2-7, is as follows: GAGVSQSPRYKVTKRGQDVTLRCDPISSHATLYWYQQALGQGPEFLTYFNYEAQPDKSGLPSDRFSAERPEGSISTLTIQRTEQRDSAMYRCASSLGPGFEQYFGPGTRLTVT.

This sequence joins TRBV19 and TRBJ1-5, with TRBD1 matching 7 bases. V gave up 7 bases and J gave up 5 bases; unmatched junction bases: 14. The germline CDR1 and CDR2 sequences are LNHDA and SQIVND (reference sequence). The CDR3 totals 16 residues. DNA for the CDR3: TGTGCCAGTACCCCCTTCCCCGATCAGGGGGATCAGCCCCAGCATTTT. It yields the protein CASTPFPDQGDQPQHF.

This sequence joins TRBV19 and TRBJ1-4, with 7 positions matching TRBD1. Germline CDR1 LNHDA, CDR2 SQIVND (reference sequence). CDR3 size: 14 residues. V lost 1 base, J lost 6 bases, and 2 bases stayed unmatched. The chain's CDR3 is CASSIGQGHEKLFF. CDR3 nucleotide sequence: TGTGCCAGTAGTATAGGACAGGGTCATGAAAAACTGTTTTTT.

CDR3 nucleotide sequence: TGTGCCAGCAGACCTACGGGGGAAGATGGGGGCGAGCAGTACTTC. Translating gives CASRPTGEDGGEQYF. The V gene is TRBV6-6, the J gene TRBJ2-7, with a weak D call TRBD2 (6 bases). The V gene's germline CDR1 is MNHNY and CDR2 SVGAGI (reference sequence). This CDR3 region has 15 residues. V dropped 6 bases and J dropped 6 bases, with 21 bases sitting between them.

The rearrangement joins TRBV5-5 to TRBJ2-7, with 10 bases fitting TRBD1. Looked up from germline, CDR1 is SGHKS and CDR2 is YYEKEE (reference sequence). After removal of 2 bases from V and 3 bases from J, the junction contained 8 bases not matched to a gene. The CDR3 has 16 amino acids. The CDR3 nucleotides are TGTGCCAGCAGCTTTACACCGGGACAGGGGATCTACGAGCAGTACTTC. Its translation: CASSFTPGQGIYEQYF.

V and J are TRBV6-4 and TRBJ2-3; possible D gene TRBD1, 6 bases. Trimming cost V 4 bases and J 2 bases, with 7 bases left between them. Germline V gives CDR1 MRHNA, CDR2 SNTAGT. The CDR3 covers 13 residues. The CDR3 reads CASSGTVTDTQYF. The DNA of the CDR3 is TGTGCCAGCAGTGGGACAGTCACAGATACGCAGTATTTT.

The chain has TRBV28 and TRBJ1-1; the D is unclear. V was trimmed by 3 bases and J by 5 bases, leaving 13 bases between them. Germline V gene data show CDR1 as MDHEN and CDR2 as SYDVKM. The CDR3 runs 14 residues. The DNA of the CDR3 is TGTGCCAGCAGTTTTGGTTGGACGGTGACTGAAGCTTTCTTT. This translates into CASSFGWTVTEAFF.

This clone has only one observation. The rearrangement links TRBV10-1 to TRBJ2-5, with 8 bases fitting TRBD1. CDR1 and CDR2 from the germline V gene are WNHNN and SYGVQD (reference sequence). This CDR3 is 14 amino acids long. V gave up 3 bases and J gave up 4 bases; unmatched junction bases: 4. CDR3 region: CASSDLTGVETQYF. Here the CDR3 DNA reads TGCGCCAGCAGTGACTTGACAGGGGTAGAGACCCAGTACTTC.

The chain uses TRBV11-3 and TRBJ1-1; D gene unclear. Per the germline V gene, CDR1 is SGHNT and CDR2 is YENEEA. Deletions cut 4 bases from V and 3 bases from J, with 18 bases between. This CDR3 contains 16 residues. CDR3 nucleotide sequence: TGTGCCAGCAGCTCCGACGTCTGGGCAACGGACACTGAAGCTTTCTTT. Protein sequence: CASSSDVWATDTEAFF.

This clone was recorded once. V gene TRBV19 combines with J gene TRBJ1-1; the D gene is possibly TRBD1 (6 bases). Germline-derived CDR1 and CDR2 are LNHDA and SQIVND (reference sequence). Deletions cut 0 bases from V and 0 bases from J, with 14 bases between. This CDR3 comprises 17 residues. The chain's CDR3 is CASSIDPPGHLNTEAFF. The CDR3 region has the DNA TGTGCCAGTAGTATAGACCCCCCGGGACACTTGAACACTGAAGCTTTCTTT.

This chain joins TRBV6-6 and TRBJ1-2; D gene unclear. The CDR3 extends over 12 amino acids. Germline V gives CDR1 MNHNY, CDR2 SVGAGI (reference sequence). The ends were cut back, 6 bases at V and 8 bases at J, with 13 bases in the middle. CDR3 residues: CASSLGPSGYTF. The CDR3 region has the DNA TGTGCCAGCAGCCTAGGACCCAGCGGCTACACCTTC.

This rearrangement joins TRBV7-9 to TRBJ1-4; 9 bases are a match to TRBD1. The CDR3 runs 15 residues. V was pared by 0 bases and J by 5 bases, with 1 base of the junction left unmatched. Germline V gives CDR1 SEHNR, CDR2 FQNEAQ (reference sequence). CDR3 sequence (DNA): TGTGCCAGCAGCTTAGCGACAGGGGGGAATGAAAAACTGTTTTTT. As protein: CASSLATGGNEKLFF.

V and J are TRBV27 and TRBJ2-1; D perhaps matches TRBD1 (6 bases). Germline V gives CDR1 MNHEY, CDR2 SMNVEV (reference sequence). The CDR3 is 15 amino acids. V was cut by 2 bases and J by 0 bases, with 8 bases left in between. The CDR3 DNA reads TGTGCCAGCAGTTTAGGGACACTCTCCTACAATGAGCAGTTCTTC. It specifies CASSLGTLSYNEQFF.

This CDR3 is CASSFFGNPADTQYF. The CDR3 DNA reads TGCGCCAGCAGCTTCTTCGGAAACCCCGCAGATACGCAGTATTTT. The chain links TRBV5-1 to TRBJ2-3; D is unclear. Germline assignment: CDR1 SGHRS and CDR2 YFSETQ. V was cut by 2 bases and J by 4 bases, with 14 bases left in between. The CDR3 totals 15 residues.

The chain joins TRBV6-5 to TRBJ2-2, with D possibly being TRBD2 (5 bases). Trimming cost V 2 bases and J 7 bases, with 14 bases left between them. The length of the CDR3 is 15 residues. Germline CDR1 and CDR2: MNHEY and SVGAGI. For the CDR3, the DNA is TGTGCCAGCAGTTACACCCCTCGGGGAGTCGGGGAGCTGTTTTTT. This codes for CASSYTPRGVGELFF.

This clone was detected a few times. This chain connects TRBV19 to TRBJ1-2; 8 bases are shared with TRBD1. This CDR3 has 12 amino acids. Germline assignment: CDR1 LNHDA and CDR2 SQIVND (reference sequence). V dropped 5 bases and J dropped 10; count of bases not matched to a gene: 6. In nucleotides, the CDR3 is TGTGCCAGTAGTCCAGGGGGCCCTTCCTACACCTTC. Translated: CASSPGGPSYTF.

The chain couples TRBV25-1 to TRBJ2-7, with D uncertain. Trimming shortened V by 1 base and J by 4 bases, and 2 bases separated the two germline ends. The germline gives CDR1 MGHDK, CDR2 SYGVNS. CDR3 length: 11 residues. The CDR3 protein is CASSESYEQYF. CDR3 DNA: TGTGCCAGCAGTGAATCTTACGAGCAGTACTTC.

The rearrangement joins TRBV4-1 to TRBJ2-4; D not certain. This CDR3 has 18 amino acids. The germline V and J ends were trimmed by 0 bases and 0 bases, with 15 bases remaining between them. Germline CDR1 MGHRA, CDR2 YSYEKL. In nucleotides, the CDR3 is TGCGCCAGCAGCCAAGATCCGCCCGACACCCTAGCCAAAAACATTCAGTACTTC. As protein: CASSQDPPDTLAKNIQYF.

CDR3 nucleotide sequence: TGTGCCAGCAGAACCACTAGCGGGGGGTCCCCCGGGGAGCTGTTTTTT. It yields the protein CASRTTSGGSPGELFF. J is TRBJ2-2 and V is TRBV7-9, with 12 bases that match TRBD2. Germline trimming cut 6 bases from V and 6 bases from J; bases unmatched to any gene: 8. Germline V gene lookup returns CDR1 SEHNR and CDR2 FQNEAQ (reference sequence). This CDR3 region has 16 residues.